A single T cell receptor (beta chain) is shown here with its context. The clone's antigen remains unknown. No much larger clonotype is one base removed from it; base qualities were not supplied. The cohort comprised fewer than 750 healthy bone marrow donors. All cohort members were sampled while nominally healthy, although unrecorded immune exposures were likely present. The donor was CMV seronegative and belonged to the group of around 350 seronegative cohort members. Each donor provided a peripheral blood sample, and peripheral blood mononuclear cells were used for TCR beta sequencing. The Qiagen DNeasy Blood Extraction Kit was used to extract genomic DNA from the blood cell samples. The library was built by means of the immunoSEQ multiplex PCR assay. The multiplex PCR relied on a mix of 60 forward primers for TCR Vbeta segments and 13 reverse primers for TCR Jbeta segments. Amplification of the CDR3 region of rearranged TCR beta genes was performed with a multiplex PCR assay on genomic DNA. Amplified TCR beta libraries were sequenced as 87-base-pair reads on the Illumina HiSeq System. Turning to the authors' computational methods: Across the 500 to 850 repertoires, a later analysis counted around 80 million unique TCR beta chains, roughly 11 million of which were shared by at least two donors. Raw reads were error-corrected and collapsed into unique sequences by a nearest-neighbor algorithm in which closely related sequences were merged to remove PCR and sequencing errors. To assign V, D and J gene segments, CDR3 sequences were aligned to IMGT reference sequences. For a sequence to be retained, a match of at least six nucleotides to both a V gene segment and a J gene segment was required. Rearrangements were called productive when the CDR3 lacked stop codons and stayed in frame with V and J; all others were non-productive. Following IMGT convention, CDR3 was defined as the stretch from the second conserved V-encoded cysteine to the conserved J-encoded phenylalanine. The earlier analysis of 500 to 650 of the donors excluded any sequence lacking an unambiguous match to a single V gene segment. An earlier analysis of 550 to 650 of the donors classified V segments as functional when productive rearrangements were above 56.7% and as segregating when the standard deviation between donors was above 5%. To diagnose cytomegalovirus status from the catalog of TCR beta chain sequences, a statistical classification framework was built. In a later analysis, V and J genes were assigned by comparing TCR nucleotide sequences against IMGT/GENE-DB human TR gene sequences. Using the TCRdist pipeline, a later analysis assigned CDR3 sequences along with most-parsimonious VDJ recombination scenarios. In a later analysis, each TCR beta chain was defined by its CDR3 amino acid sequence together with its V-gene family, and reads lacking a unique V-gene family were excluded. To address suspected cross-contamination and a sequencing artifact, a later analysis removed some 620 highly shared, low-generation-probability nucleotide sequences. A later analysis calculated a clonal expansion index for each public chain from normalized within-repertoire ranks of inferred template counts. In a later analysis, generation probabilities were computed using a VDJ recombination model fitted to out-of-frame rearrangements, and the results were checked against IGoR. A later analysis scored TCR-TCR, TCR-HLA and TCR-CMV co-occurrence with hypergeometric tests, applying a repertoire-size bias correction to TCR pairs. A later analysis estimated false discovery rates by permuting HLA or CMV assignments 20 times. A later analysis grouped co-occurring TCRs with DBSCAN, adding TCRdist sequence similarity when clustering within HLA-allele-positive subsets. For co-occurrence clustering, repertoires with fewer than 30,000 or more than 120,000 public chains were excluded, along with five or six repertoires with anomalous nucleotide sharing. This immuneACCESS table, as held by TCRdb, lists in-frame sequences with V and J called but not all clones. Of the missing ones, under half trace to an unresolved V gene in checked studies; the others have no known cause. Clone size and the V and J calls come from that table; the DNA yielded D and trimming. The sample profile shows fewer than 200,000 clones; approximately 75% of them were found once. Jointly, the top ten make up 1.5% to 2% of the sample.

The sample belongs to a study of cytomegalovirus exposure and HLA in healthy donors (dated by TCRdb to between 2016 and 2019). As for the study more broadly: In an earlier analysis of several hundred of the donors, around 300 Gb of sequence data and just under 120 million unique TCR beta sequences from 180 million or so T cells were reported. An early release that covered about 640 HLA-typed donors contained 250 to 350 gigabases of sequencing data and around 85 million unique TCR sequences. The genetic ancestry cluster associated with self-reported Caucasian donors included about four fifths of the 350 to 500 genotyped donors. The study aimed to test whether cataloging public T cell receptors could reveal signatures of past pathogen exposure. The study used immunosequencing to profile the T cell repertoires of hundreds of subjects and linked those repertoires to cytomegalovirus serostatus. In addition to the first cohort of several hundred subjects, a separate validation cohort of approximately 130 different subjects was used. High-throughput TCR immunosequencing, statistical association of individual TCRs with disease status, and machine learning were combined to predict cytomegalovirus infection status. A later analysis re-analyzed previously published TCR beta repertoires from roughly 600 donors and added high-resolution HLA genotyping to study TCR occurrence patterns. Rather than drawing on any new phenotypic data, the later analysis identified candidate immune exposures from TCR beta sequences and the way those sequences occurred across donors. An earlier analysis of 587 of the donors used high-throughput TCR beta sequencing to judge whether each TCR beta V gene segment behaved as functional or pseudogenic. Alongside the repertoire data, information on donor age, sex, ethnicity and CMV serostatus was compiled. Genome-wide SNP genotypes for about 65% of the 666 donors were used in a later genetic analysis, which treated that subset as a discovery cohort. Every discovery cohort repertoire had been produced on one sequencing platform. HLA typing covered class I and class II loci at four-digit resolution. The number of donors typed differed by locus, with 629-630 for A, B, C, DRB1 and DQB1, 522 for DQA1, 600 to 610 for DPA1, and under 490 for DPB1. Four or five DR-DQ haplotypes were handled as single units for association and clustering, since linkage in the cohort was strong. Across approximately 400 genotyped donors of the cohort, an average of roughly 200,000 unique TCR beta nucleotide sequences per donor were sequenced, and roughly a sixth of those sequences were non-productive. What the research found in general, with its limitations: The study gave a list of some 150 TCR beta chains associated with cytomegalovirus. In a later analysis, over 15,000 TCR beta sequences were associated with specific HLA alleles at a false discovery rate of 0.05. A later analysis found that TCR association rates varied across HLA loci, with DRB1 alleles showing the most associated TCRs and HLA-C alleles the fewest. Because HLA typing was missing for some donors at each locus, association tests included only the typed subset. Most CMV-associated TCR beta chains appeared to be HLA-restricted in a later analysis, and the HLA associations seemed to be driven largely by CMV exposure. Presence/absence analyses assumed roughly uniform sequencing depth across donors, an assumption that may not hold. In a later analysis, HLA-associated TCR beta chains were found to be more clonally expanded and to have lower generation probabilities than equally common non-associated chains. Broadly in line with IMGT annotations, most TCR beta V segments showed up in productive rearrangements about 87% or about 30% of the time in an earlier analysis of several hundred of the donors. In a later genetic analysis, a missense DCLRE1C variant was associated with V-gene and J-gene trimming of TCR beta chains, and the association was replicated in an independent cohort. While some public TCRs were present in many individuals, most TCR sequences turned up only very rarely across donors. Several of the top co-occurrence clusters appeared to be linked to parvovirus B19, influenza, CMV and Epstein-Barr virus, according to a later analysis. According to a later genetic analysis, donors in an Asian-associated ancestry cluster had fewer N-insertions in productive TCRs than the approximately 690-donor mean. In both the original and validation cohorts, the classifier was reported to diagnose cytomegalovirus status with high specificity and sensitivity. Because the 87-base-pair reads could not distinguish some IMGT-functional V segments, including TRBV6-2 and TRBV6-3, those segments were excluded. A cluster of highly shared sequence variants was judged likely to represent a technical artifact of the sequencing pipeline. It was suggested by the authors that the approach could potentially be generalized to other disease states and immunological phenotypes. For the cohort, immune exposure information was limited to CMV serostatus. In vitro tests confirmed that three of the cytomegalovirus-associated TCR beta chains recognize cytomegalovirus antigens. About 17 rarely observed V segments, including chromosome 9 orphons, were excluded from the earlier analysis of approximately 500 of the donors because counts were too low. When HLA alleles, especially DR and DQ, strongly co-occurred, TCR associations were difficult to assign to individual alleles. Linkage disequilibrium might explain the correlated functional status among segregating V segments, but an unknown experimental factor could not be excluded. A further reported finding was that TCR beta sequences accurately predicted the HLA-A and HLA-B alleles for most subjects in the first cohort. The cohort was sequenced for TCR beta chains only, and without alpha or paired-chain data the features that could be detected were limited.

From cysteine to phenylalanine, the CDR3 is 15 amino acids long. The only DNA kept is the CDR3, 45 bases in frame from the first base. Unmatched junction bases come to 2, with V trimmed by 1 base and J by 2 bases. The germline V gene (reference sequence) sets CDR1 to SEHNR and CDR2 to FQNEAQ. This clonotype originated in a woman aged 18-30 years in good health and CMV-seronegative. Sequencing used PBMCs. The rearranged chain carries TRBV7-9 and TRBJ2-7, with TRBD1 matching 10 junction bases. The nucleotides are TGTGCCAGCAGCTTAGGTGGGACAGGGGCCTACGAGCAGTACTTC. Its amino acids are CASSLGGTGAYEQYF.